This T cell receptor beta chain was identified during a study of CD8 T cells in Susac syndrome. The RNA, roughly 0.45 to 1 ug, was put through reverse transcription using random hexamers. Each CDR3 protein is one row after TCRdb ran MiXCR on the immunoSEQ multiplex PCR reads. The sample yields roughly 200,000 distinct CDR3 sequences, under 95% seen once. The CDR3 consists of 12 residues. Between the trimmed V and J ends, which lost 6 bases and 0 bases, there was a span of 9 bases. Germline V gives CDR1 SQVTM, CDR2 ANQGSEA. Points from the study as a whole: The number of individuals included in the study's TCR sequencing and HLA analysis was acknowledged as relatively small.

The controls were healthy donors who were matched for age and sex. As concerns this clonotype: Its antigen remains unknown.

The sequenced sample consisted of CD4+ T cells from PBMCs. The receptor was derived from a human donor in good health. This sequence joins TRBV29-1 and TRBJ2-7; unclear D gene. The CDR3 sequence is CSVGPNSYEQYF. DNA for the CDR3: TGCAGCGTCGGACCGAACTCCTACGAGCAGTACTTC.